This note documents a single T cell receptor beta chain sequence. The sample belongs to a study of blood T cell repertoires in COVID-19. Background on the study: Sites in the United States, Italy and Spain provided acute and convalescent COVID-19 samples. T cells, B-cell-depleted T cells, or PBMCs provided the cDNA or gDNA that served as material.

Per the original data handling: Reference gene primers were amplified, and this amplification served to estimate nucleated cell counts. Only in-frame clones appear in the TCRdb table, and some are missing; sequencing was by immunoSEQ multiplex PCR. From that table come the V and J calls and clone size; the DNA was used to work out D and trimming. This repertoire shows roughly 140,000 clones, roughly nine tenths found once; its top ten account for 4% to 5%. This CDR3 contains 14 residues. From germline, CDR1 is MRHNA and CDR2 SNTAGT. The V and J ends lost 5 bases and 7 bases, in that order; junction bases with no gene match: 8.

J is TRBJ1-1 and V is TRBV6-4, with 9 positions matching TRBD1. Material: peripheral blood. This clonotype originated in a woman in her fifties or sixties with active or convalescent COVID-19. CDR3 region: CASSSTGGLGEAFF. The CDR3 DNA is TGTGCCAGCAGTTCAACAGGGGGCCTTGGTGAAGCTTTCTTT.